This T cell receptor (beta chain) was found in a study of blood T cell repertoires in COVID-19. Produced via immunoSEQ multiplex PCR; TCRdb's table is partial and in-frame only. Of approximately 150,000 clones in the sample, 84% are singletons; the top ten hold roughly 8%. All enrollees were about 18 to 95 years old and from about 25 US areas. In assigning cohorts, the study relied on participant-reported clinical history. Between the trimmed V and J ends, which lost 3 bases and 4 bases, there was a span of 10 bases. The CDR3 extends over 13 amino acids. Germline CDR1 and CDR2: MDHEN and SYDVKM. Sequencing was done on a sample of PBMCs or T cells enriched from blood (not recorded which). This clonotype originated in a woman between 45 and 60 years old who had recovered from COVID-19. This chain uses TRBV28 with TRBJ2-7, with a tentative D call TRBD1 (5 bases). DNA for the CDR3: TGTGCCAGCAGTTTGACAGCTTTATACGAGCAGTACTTC. Translating gives CASSLTALYEQYF.